Listed here is a single T cell receptor beta chain. There are a few counts of this clonotype. Its antigen is still unknown. Nothing much larger sits one base from this clone, and base qualities are not available. This sample is drawn from a study of T cell repertoires in cytomegalovirus infection (dated 2019 in TCRdb). As for the study more broadly: Recently identified HLA-C-restricted CMV epitopes, whose presentation resists viral immunomodulation, were targeted by peptide stimulations together with well-studied HLA-B-restricted epitopes. Donor HLA type was relevant to the analysis, because carriage of CMV infection together with the matching HLA type was indicated by public TCR beta signatures. General findings and caveats noted by the study authors: Cumulative frequency of public TCR beta family members discriminated carriers of CMV infection plus the relevant HLA type in this cohort and an independent approximately 400-donor cohort. The ex vivo response was dominated by HLA-C-restricted CMV-specific TCR beta clonotypes, which also provided the single most frequent clonotype in two of eight donors.

The reads were generated on an Illumina HiSeq 1500. In TCRdb, the public reads were trimmed at Q25 with fastp and aligned with MiXCR, with productive beta chains retained. CDR3 protein duplicates are merged, each entry listing the most common genes and DNA. The sample has some 130,000 distinct CDR3 sequences on record, 25% to 35% of them singletons. About 56% of the sample is in the top ten clones. According to the study, the label for this sample's treatment or condition signals: in vitro stimulation with specific CMV peptide epitopes to enrich CMV-specific T cells. The CDR3 holds 13 amino acids from the cysteine to the phenylalanine. The read is trimmed to its CDR3 DNA, 39 bases read in frame from base 1. As encoded in the germline V gene, CDR1 is SGDLS while CDR2 is YYNGEE. Trimming takes 0 bases from V and 7 bases from J, and the germline ends sit 10 bases apart.

The chain joins TRBV9 to TRBJ1-1; the D gene lacks a confident call. The source of this sequence is a human donor in good health (CMV status not recorded). Some clones in this sample may be carry-over from other donors' samples. This specimen consisted of CD8+ T cells from cultured PBMCs, obtained from culture after CMV antigen stimulation. The DNA reads TGTGCCAGCAGCGTAGCACAGAATTATGAAGCTTTCTTT. Its protein reads: CASSVAQNYEAFF.